This TCR beta chain was retrieved from a study of shared clonotypes between healthy human individuals. Sequencing was performed with immunoSEQ multiplex PCR; in TCRdb, only in-frame clones are kept and a portion is missing. The data contain fewer than 600,000 clones, 79% of them singletons. The germline V gene encodes CDR1 MNHNY and CDR2 SVGAGI (reference sequence). The CDR3 runs to 15 residues. The V and J ends lost 8 bases and 7 bases, in that order; junction bases with no gene match: 9. This chain uses TRBV6-6 with TRBJ2-1, with 12 bases identical to TRBD2. The sample comprised PBMCs. The clonotype originates from a woman between 40 and 50 years old in good health. Some clones in this sample may be carry-over from other donors' samples. DNA of the CDR3: TGTGCCAGCGGGGGACTAGCGGGTCCCCTAAATGAGCAGTTCTTC. This codes for CASGGLAGPLNEQFF.